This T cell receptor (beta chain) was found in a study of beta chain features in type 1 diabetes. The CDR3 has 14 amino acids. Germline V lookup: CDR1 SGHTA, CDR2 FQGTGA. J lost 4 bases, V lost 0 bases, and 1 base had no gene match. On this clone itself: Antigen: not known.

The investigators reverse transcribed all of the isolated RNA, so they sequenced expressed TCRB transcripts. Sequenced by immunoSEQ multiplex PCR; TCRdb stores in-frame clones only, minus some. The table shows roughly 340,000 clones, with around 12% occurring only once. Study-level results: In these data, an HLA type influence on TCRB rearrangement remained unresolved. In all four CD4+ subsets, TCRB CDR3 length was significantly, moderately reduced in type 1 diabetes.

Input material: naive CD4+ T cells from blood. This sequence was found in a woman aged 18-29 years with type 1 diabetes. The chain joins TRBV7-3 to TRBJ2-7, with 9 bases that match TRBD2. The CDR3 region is CASSLTSGSYEQYF. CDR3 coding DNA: TGTGCCAGCAGCTTAACTAGCGGGAGTTACGAGCAGTACTTC.